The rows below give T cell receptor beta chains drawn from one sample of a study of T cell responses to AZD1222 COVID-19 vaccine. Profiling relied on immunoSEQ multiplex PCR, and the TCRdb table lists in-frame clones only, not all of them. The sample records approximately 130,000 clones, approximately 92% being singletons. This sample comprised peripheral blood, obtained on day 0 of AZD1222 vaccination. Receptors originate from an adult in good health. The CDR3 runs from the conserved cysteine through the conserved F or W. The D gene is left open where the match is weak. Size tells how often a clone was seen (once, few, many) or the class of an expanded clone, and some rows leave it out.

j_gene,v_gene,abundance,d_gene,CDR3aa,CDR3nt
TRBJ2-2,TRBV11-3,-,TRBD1,CASSLVAGGPGELFF,TGTGCCAGCAGCTTAGTGGCAGGGGGCCCCGGGGAGCTGTTTTTT
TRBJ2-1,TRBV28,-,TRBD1,CASSSPGEGRGEQFF,TGTGCCAGCAGCAGCCCCGGTGAGGGCAGGGGGGAGCAGTTCTTC
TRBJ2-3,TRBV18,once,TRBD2,CASSPPGGAQYF,TGTGCCAGCTCACCCCCGGGGGGGGCGCAGTATTTT
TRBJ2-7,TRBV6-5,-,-,CASSYSPLTANYEQYF,TGTGCCAGCAGTTACTCGCCCCTGACAGCTAACTACGAGCAGTACTTC
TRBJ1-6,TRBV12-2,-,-,CASRETTRGPPLHF,TGTGCAAGTCGCGAGACTACTCGGGGGCCACCCCTCCACTTT
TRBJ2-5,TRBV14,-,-,CASSPPRGGRRTQYF,TGTGCCAGCAGCCCCCCCCGAGGCGGCCGCAGGACCCAGTACTTC
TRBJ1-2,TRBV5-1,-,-,CASSLAQGSGYTF,TGCGCCAGCAGCTTGGCCCAGGGGTCTGGCTACACCTTC
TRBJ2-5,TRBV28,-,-,CASAVGIQETQYF,TGTGCCAGTGCTGTAGGGATCCAAGAGACCCAGTACTTC
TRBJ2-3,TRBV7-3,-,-,CASSLDHTDTQYF,TGTGCCAGCAGCTTAGACCACACAGATACGCAGTATTTT
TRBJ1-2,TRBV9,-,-,CASSAGGLYYGYTF,TGTGCCAGCAGCGCCGGGGGCCTCTACTATGGCTACACCTTC
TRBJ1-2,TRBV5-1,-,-,CASSRGGGEVYGYTF,TGCGCCAGCAGCCGGGGGGGCGGCGAAGTCTATGGCTACACCTTC
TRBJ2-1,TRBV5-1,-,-,CASSLGFGGKYNEQFF,TGCGCCAGCAGCTTGGGGTTTGGCGGCAAGTACAATGAGCAGTTCTTC
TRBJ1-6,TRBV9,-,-,CASSAADRPLHF,TGTGCCAGCAGCGCAGCCGACAGACCCCTCCACTTT
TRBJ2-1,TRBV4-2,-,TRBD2,CASSPVDGRSYNEQFF,TGTGCCAGCAGCCCGGTGGACGGGAGGTCCTACAATGAGCAGTTCTTC
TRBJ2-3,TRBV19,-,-,CATNGGLGDTQYF,TGTGCCACCAATGGAGGCCTAGGAGATACGCAGTATTTT
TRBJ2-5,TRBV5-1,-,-,CASSLTGRETQYF,TGCGCCAGCAGCTTGACAGGGAGGGAGACCCAGTACTTC
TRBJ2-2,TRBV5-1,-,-,CAARGDRLTGELFF,TGCGCCGCTAGGGGTGACAGACTTACCGGGGAGCTGTTTTTT
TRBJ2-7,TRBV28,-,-,CASARGGLDYEQYF,TGTGCCAGCGCAAGAGGAGGGTTAGACTACGAGCAGTACTTC
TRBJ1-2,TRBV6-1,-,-,CASSEWGATKPYGYTF,TGTGCCAGCAGTGAATGGGGGGCGACCAAGCCCTATGGCTACACCTTC
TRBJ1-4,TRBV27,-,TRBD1,CASSARTGGDEKLFF,TGTGCCAGCAGTGCCAGGACAGGGGGCGATGAAAAACTGTTTTTT
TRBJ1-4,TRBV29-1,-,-,CSVGLGTGNEKLFF,TGCAGCGTGGGCCTAGGGACGGGGAATGAAAAACTGTTTTTT
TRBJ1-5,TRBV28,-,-,CASSFLSPQHF,TGTGCCAGCAGTTTTTTAAGTCCCCAGCATTTT
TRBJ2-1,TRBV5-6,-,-,CASSLPLNEQFF,TGTGCCAGCAGCTTGCCCCTAAATGAGCAGTTCTTC
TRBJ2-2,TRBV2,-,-,CASKGGRTTGELFF,TGTGCCTCAAAGGGGGGGAGAACGACCGGGGAGCTGTTTTTT
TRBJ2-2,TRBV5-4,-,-,CASSGSYAGPKGHTGELFF,TGTGCCAGCAGCGGATCTTACGCCGGGCCCAAGGGGCACACCGGGGAACTGTTTTTT
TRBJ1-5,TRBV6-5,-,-,CASSPGGNQPQHF,TGTGCCAGCAGTCCCGGCGGGAATCAGCCCCAGCATTTT
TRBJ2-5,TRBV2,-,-,CASSVSLLKTQYF,TGTGCCAGCAGTGTATCGCTTCTTAAGACCCAGTACTTC
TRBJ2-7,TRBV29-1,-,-,CSVVRDTYEQYF,TGCAGCGTTGTAAGGGATACCTACGAGCAGTACTTC
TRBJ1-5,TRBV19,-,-,CASSIWSGNQPQHF,TGTGCCAGTAGTATATGGTCCGGGAATCAGCCCCAGCATTTT
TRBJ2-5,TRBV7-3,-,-,CASSWTGPQETQYF,TGTGCCAGCAGCTGGACGGGCCCTCAAGAGACCCAGTACTTC
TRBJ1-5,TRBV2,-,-,CASSDGGGVLGPQHF,TGTGCCAGCAGTGACGGAGGGGGGGTCCTTGGGCCCCAGCATTTT
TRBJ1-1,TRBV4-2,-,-,CASLNSIGNTEAFF,TGTGCCAGCCTCAACTCTATAGGGAACACTGAAGCTTTCTTT
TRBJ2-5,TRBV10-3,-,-,CAISYAGTQETQYF,TGTGCCATCAGTTACGCCGGGACGCAGGAGACCCAGTACTTC
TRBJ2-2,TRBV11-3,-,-,CASSLEGSNTGELFF,TGTGCCAGCAGCTTAGAGGGCTCGAACACCGGGGAGCTGTTTTTT
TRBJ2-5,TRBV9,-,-,CASSAVGGAGETQYF,TGTGCCAGCAGTGCCGTTGGGGGGGCTGGGGAGACCCAGTACTTC
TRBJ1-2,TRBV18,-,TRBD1,CASSPNQGVYGYTF,TGTGCCAGCTCACCAAATCAGGGGGTCTATGGCTACACCTTC
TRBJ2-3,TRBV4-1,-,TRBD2,CASSHGPGLARSSTDTQYF,TGCGCCAGCAGCCATGGACCGGGACTAGCGCGATCTAGCACAGATACGCAGTATTTT
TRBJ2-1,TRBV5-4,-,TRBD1,CASSRDSPYNEQFF,TGTGCCAGCAGCCGGGACAGCCCTTACAATGAGCAGTTCTTC
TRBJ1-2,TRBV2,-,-,CASSQRDTPNYGYTF,TGTGCCAGCAGTCAACGGGACACGCCTAACTATGGCTACACCTTC
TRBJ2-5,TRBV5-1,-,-,CASSLDSWETQYF,TGCGCCAGCAGTTTAGACAGCTGGGAGACCCAGTACTTC
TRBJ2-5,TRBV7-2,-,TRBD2,CASSLGLLAGGVETQYF,TGTGCCAGCAGCTTAGGTTTGCTAGCGGGAGGTGTTGAGACCCAGTACTTC
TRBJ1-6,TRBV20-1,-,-,CSASPSSPLHF,TGCAGTGCTAGCCCAAGCTCACCCCTCCACTTT